This T cell receptor (beta chain) was identified in a study of cytotoxic CD8 clonotypes in ibrutinib-treated CLL (dated by TCRdb to the early 2020s). For the study in its entirety: The cohort was composed of ten to eleven relapsed/refractory and fewer than 16 treatment-naive patients; IGHV unmutated status was identified in 17 to 18 patients. Cryopreserved peripheral blood mononuclear cells were obtained prior to treatment, at the time of response, and at either disease progression or sustained remission. Samples averaged about 260,000 productive templates and about 94,000 productive rearrangements. Of the 90 or so people in the trial, 25 to 30 had longitudinal samples available. Partial responses were observed in about 25 patients and complete responses in 2; after a median follow-up of about 69 months, remission was maintained in roughly 15 patients and progression was observed in about twelve. Response samples were obtained after a median of roughly eleven months of treatment, with a range of roughly 6 to 40 months. Beyond this particular receptor, the publication reports: Baseline clonality exceeded that of age-matched healthy donors and correlated strongly with circulating CD8+ T-cell counts. Clonality increased at ibrutinib response, stayed stable in sustained remission, and fell back toward baseline at progression. Public clonotypes were rare and either shrank or stayed stable during treatment, and the rise in clonality at ibrutinib response reflected expansion of private clonotypes. Sustained-remission and progressing patients did not have matched sampling times, and lymph node repertoires were not examined.

For TCR beta library preparation, 1.5 to 2 micrograms of genomic DNA were isolated from cryopreserved PBMCs. Longitudinal blood samples from CLL patients on ibrutinib monotherapy were analyzed using high-throughput TCR beta sequencing. The patients were enrolled in a single-center, open-label phase 2 trial of ibrutinib monotherapy. CDR1 MNHEY and CDR2 SMNVEV are derived from the germline V gene (reference sequence). Taken from cysteine to phenylalanine, the CDR3 has 20 residues. The DNA shown is the 60-base CDR3, in frame from base 1. Ends trimmed: V by 8 bases, J by 5 bases; bases unmatched to a gene: 28. Concerning this clone itself: The specificity of this receptor is unknown. Qualities for individual bases were not recorded, and no much larger clone is one base off.

A MiSeq instrument was used for deep resolution sequencing, which targeted depths ranging from 1 in 1 million up to 1 in 200,000 T cells, with coverage averaging 10x for each clonotype. The immunoSEQ hsTCRB Kit was used to generate the TCR beta libraries. As for the original processing: The data were analyzed with ImmunoSEQ Analyzer and ImmunoSEQ Data Assistant, and V, D and J gene assignments followed IMGT definitions. Clonality, which ranges from 0 to 1, was calculated as one minus the normalized Shannon entropy of productive rearrangement frequencies. Public clonotype analysis was restricted to overrepresented clonotypes comprising at least 0.05% of each patient's repertoire. Fewer than 15 age-matched healthy donor repertoires from immuneACCESS served as clonality controls. Imported from immuneACCESS, the table was reduced by TCRdb to in-frame sequences with V and J called. These copies leave out some clones; in studies compared against another copy, an unresolved V gene accounts for under half, and the cause of the remainder is not known. That table supplies the V and J calls and clone size; D and trimming were determined from the DNA. Counted in this sample were 15,000 or so clones; around 80% of them appeared once. The top ten clonotypes cover over 15% of the sample.

The sequence was collected from a human donor with chronic lymphocytic leukemia. Sequences were derived from PBMCs, sampled before ibrutinib treatment. The receptor chain draws on TRBV27 and TRBJ2-5; 8 of the junction bases match TRBD2. The CDR3 protein sequence reads: CASSSYRGGTTRSAVETQYF. The DNA is as follows: TGTGCCAGCTCATCATATCGGGGGGGCACTACCCGAAGCGCGGTCGAGACCCAGTACTTC.